The subject of this entry is one T cell receptor (beta chain). What it binds is not known. Assay used: immunoSEQ multiplex PCR; TCRdb lists only in-frame clones, some missing. The sample consists of around 270,000 clones, about 94% of them appearing once. CDR1 and CDR2 from the germline V gene are MDHEN and SYDVKM. With 4 bases clipped from V and 4 bases from J, the junction kept 8 bases outside the gene matches. The CDR3 sequence is 16 residues long. This entry belongs to a study of T cell responses to AZD1222 COVID-19 vaccine. The study's findings and limits: Clonal diversity was possibly underestimated, and white British individuals and females predominated among donors. Just a handful of people given AZD1222 tested seropositive at baseline.

The origin of this receptor is an adult who received the AZD1222 COVID-19 vaccine. The sequencing here drew on peripheral blood, taken 28 days after the second AZD1222 dose. The rearrangement links TRBV28 to TRBJ2-1, with 9 bases that match TRBD1. CDR3 nucleotide sequence: TGTGCCAGCAGTTCACAGGGGGCGACTAAATACAATGAGCAGTTCTTC. Translating it yields CASSSQGATKYNEQFF.